This is a list of T cell receptor beta chains from one sample in a study of CD8 T cells in Susac syndrome. TCRdb called the immunoSEQ multiplex PCR reads again in MiXCR, with one record for every CDR3 protein. This repertoire shows approximately 300,000 distinct CDR3 sequences, around 89% found once; its top ten account for less than 0.2%. Sequencing was performed on CD8+ T cells from PBMCs. The receptors were gathered from a human donor with multiple sclerosis. Both conserved end residues are part of each CDR3. D genes are given only for firm matches. The size of a clone is reported for some rows only, either as once, few or many, or as a class for expanded clones.

size,J,length,D,V,DNA,CDR3
NA,TRBJ1-5,17,TRBD1,TRBV12-3/TRBV12-4,TGTGCCAGCAGTCAGCCCCTGACAGGGAGGCGCAATCAGCCCCAGCATTTT,CASSQPLTGRRNQPQHF
once,TRBJ2-2,11,NA,TRBV12-3/TRBV12-4,TGTGCCAGCACCATCACCGGGGAGCTGTTTTTT,CASTITGELFF
NA,TRBJ1-2,13,NA,TRBV24-1,TGTGCCACCAGTGACCTGGACAGACATGGCTACACCTTC,CATSDLDRHGYTF
NA,TRBJ2-2,15,NA,TRBV28,TGTGCCAGCAGCCTCAGGGGTTTAAGAACCGGGGAGCTGTTTTTT,CASSLRGLRTGELFF
once,TRBJ2-7,14,NA,TRBV27,TGTGCCAGCTCTCTTGGGGCGGAGGGATACGAGCAGTACTTC,CASSLGAEGYEQYF
NA,TRBJ2-3,12,TRBD2,TRBV2,TGTGCCAGCCGGCCGTCCGGGACTAGCTCGTATTTT,CASRPSGTSSYF
NA,TRBJ2-2,13,NA,TRBV6-5,TGTGCCAGCAGTCACAAGCTCTCCGGGGAGCTGTTTTTT,CASSHKLSGELFF
NA,TRBJ1-1,12,NA,TRBV30,TGTGCCTGGAATGGCTTTGAGACAGAAGCTTTCTTT,CAWNGFETEAFF
few,TRBJ2-7,11,NA,TRBV25-1,TGTGCCAGCAGCGTCACCTACGAGCAGTACTTC,CASSVTYEQYF
NA,TRBJ2-1,15,TRBD2,TRBV30,TGTGCCTGGACTCTCCTAGCGGGGAGCTGCAATGAGCAGTTCTTC,CAWTLLAGSCNEQFF
NA,TRBJ2-7,15,NA,TRBV25-1,TGTGCCAGCAGTGAATGGGGCAGGATGGCGGGGGAGCAGTACTTC,CASSEWGRMAGEQYF
NA,TRBJ2-5,15,TRBD2,TRBV20-1,TGCAGTGCTAGATCGCGCGGGAGGGACCAAGAGACCCAGTACTTC,CSARSRGRDQETQYF
NA,TRBJ2-3,17,TRBD1,TRBV6-5,TGTGCCAGCAGTTACTTCCAAGGGGGCGGGCCGACAGATACGCAGTATTTT,CASSYFQGGGPTDTQYF
few,TRBJ1-3,14,NA,TRBV11-2,TGTGCCAGCAGCCCCGGGGGGATAGGAAACACCATATATTTT,CASSPGGIGNTIYF
NA,TRBJ1-5,15,NA,TRBV6-2/TRBV6-3,TGTGCCAGCAGCCCCACGGCCTTGGGATGGCAGCCCCAGCATTTT,CASSPTALGWQPQHF
NA,TRBJ1-5,13,NA,TRBV30,TGTGCCTGGAATGAGGGAGGGCGTCAGCCCCAGCATTTT,CAWNEGGRQPQHF
NA,TRBJ2-4,14,NA,TRBV7-6,TGTGCCAGCAGCTTAGGAGTTGGGGAAAACATTCAGTACTTC,CASSLGVGENIQYF
NA,TRBJ2-3,11,NA,TRBV7-9,TGTGCCAGCACCCACACAGATACGCAGTATTTT,CASTHTDTQYF
NA,TRBJ1-3,13,NA,TRBV6-6,TGTGCCAGCAGTTACCAACTCGACAACACCATATATTTT,CASSYQLDNTIYF
NA,TRBJ2-6,18,TRBD2,TRBV7-9,TGTGCCAGCAGCTATCTAGCGGGAGGGCCGGTTGGGGCCAACGTCCTGACTTTC,CASSYLAGGPVGANVLTF
NA,TRBJ2-3,14,NA,TRBV5-1,TGCGCCAGCAGCTTTTTAGTTAGCACAGATACGCAGTATTTT,CASSFLVSTDTQYF
once,TRBJ1-2,14,NA,TRBV9,TGTGCCAGCAGCGTAGGCATAACAGCAAGAGGCTACACCTTC,CASSVGITARGYTF
NA,TRBJ2-1,17,TRBD2,TRBV6-2/TRBV6-3,TGTGCCAGCAGTGGAGGGACTAGCGGACGAGATTACAATGAGCAGTTCTTC,CASSGGTSGRDYNEQFF
NA,TRBJ2-1,17,NA,TRBV5-6,TGTGCCAGCAGCTTGGAAGCAGGGACTGGAATCTACAATGAGCAGTTCTTC,CASSLEAGTGIYNEQFF
NA,TRBJ1-1,12,NA,TRBV10-2,TGCGCCAGCGGGACGGTGAACACTGAAGCTTTCTTT,CASGTVNTEAFF
once,TRBJ2-1,15,NA,TRBV19,TGTGCCAGTAGTATAGGAGTCCTAGCCGCCAATGAGCAGTTCTTC,CASSIGVLAANEQFF
NA,TRBJ2-3,18,NA,TRBV9,TGTGCCAGCAGCGTAGGGGCCCCCGGAACAAGGGGAACAGATACGCAGTATTTT,CASSVGAPGTRGTDTQYF
NA,TRBJ2-7,13,NA,TRBV29-1,TGCAGCGTTGAATCAGGGATATTCTACGAGCAGTACTTC,CSVESGIFYEQYF
NA,TRBJ1-5,15,NA,TRBV6-2/TRBV6-3,TGTGCCAGCACTCCTATTTTATCGACCATTCAGCCCCAGCATTTT,CASTPILSTIQPQHF
NA,TRBJ2-7,16,NA,TRBV20-1,TGCAGTGCTAGCAGGCTGGGCTCTACGGGAGTCCACGAGCAGTACTTC,CSASRLGSTGVHEQYF
NA,TRBJ2-6,14,NA,TRBV12-3/TRBV12-4,TGTGCCAGCAGTGCCAGCTCTGGGGCCAACGTCCTGACTTTC,CASSASSGANVLTF
NA,TRBJ1-1,15,NA,TRBV16,TGTGCCAGCAGCCAATCTAGAAACATGAACACTGAAGCTTTCTTT,CASSQSRNMNTEAFF
NA,TRBJ2-3,13,NA,TRBV6-5,TGTGCCAGCAGTTACACCGAAGGGGATACGCAGTATTTT,CASSYTEGDTQYF
NA,TRBJ2-7,14,NA,TRBV27,TGTGCCAGCAGTTTATGGCCAGGATCCTACGAGCAGTACTTC,CASSLWPGSYEQYF
NA,TRBJ2-2,13,TRBD2,TRBV20-1,TGCAGTGCGTTCCTAGCGGGAGGCGGGGAGCTGTTTTTT,CSAFLAGGGELFF
NA,TRBJ1-2,16,NA,TRBV27,TGTGCCAGCAGTTTAGCAGTCAATCCAGGGAGGGATGGCTACACCTTC,CASSLAVNPGRDGYTF